This T cell receptor (beta chain) is drawn from a study of blood T cell repertoires in COVID-19. Background on the study: COVID-19 samples collected from the United States, Italy and Spain covered acute and convalescent phases.

Per the original data handling: Cell counts per sample came from amplifying reference gene primers. This table comes from immunoSEQ multiplex PCR, and its TCRdb copy is limited to in-frame clones, with some not included. From that table come the V and J calls and clone size; the DNA was used to work out D and trimming. The sample comprises more than 60,000 clones, 90% of which are singletons, and roughly 15% rests with the top ten. Trimming cost V 3 bases and J 8 bases; bases outside gene matches: 5. This CDR3 contains 13 residues. From germline, CDR1 is MDHEN and CDR2 SYDVKM. Sequenced input: peripheral blood. The sequence was obtained from a woman older than 75 with active or convalescent COVID-19. The chain employs TRBV28 and TRBJ1-2, with TRBD1 matching 8 bases. Here the CDR3 reads CASSFRDRGGYTF. The CDR3 DNA follows: TGTGCCAGCAGTTTCCGAGACAGGGGCGGCTACACCTTC.